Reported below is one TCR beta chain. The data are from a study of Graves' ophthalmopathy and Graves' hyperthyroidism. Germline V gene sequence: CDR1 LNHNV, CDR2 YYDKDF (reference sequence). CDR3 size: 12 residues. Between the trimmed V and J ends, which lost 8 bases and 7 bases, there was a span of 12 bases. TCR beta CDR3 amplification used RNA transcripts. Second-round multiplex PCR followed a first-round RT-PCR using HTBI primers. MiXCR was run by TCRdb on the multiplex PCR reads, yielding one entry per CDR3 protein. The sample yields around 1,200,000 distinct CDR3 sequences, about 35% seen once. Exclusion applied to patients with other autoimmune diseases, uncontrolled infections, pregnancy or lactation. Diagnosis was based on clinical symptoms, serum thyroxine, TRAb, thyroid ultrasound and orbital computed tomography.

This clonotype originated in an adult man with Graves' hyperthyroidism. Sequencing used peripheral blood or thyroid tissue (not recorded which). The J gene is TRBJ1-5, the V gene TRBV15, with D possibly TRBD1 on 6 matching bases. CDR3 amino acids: CATDRGRQPQHF. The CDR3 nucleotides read TGTGCCACCGATCGGGGGCGCCAGCCCCAGCATTTT.